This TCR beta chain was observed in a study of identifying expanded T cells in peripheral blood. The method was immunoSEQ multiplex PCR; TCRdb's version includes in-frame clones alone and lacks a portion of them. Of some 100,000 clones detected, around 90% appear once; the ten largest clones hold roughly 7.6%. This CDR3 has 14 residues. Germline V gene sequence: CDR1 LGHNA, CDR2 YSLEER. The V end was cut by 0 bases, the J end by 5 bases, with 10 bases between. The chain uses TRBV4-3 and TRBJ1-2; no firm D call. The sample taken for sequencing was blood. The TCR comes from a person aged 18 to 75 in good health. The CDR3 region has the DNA TGCGCCAGCAGCCAAGAACTCAGGTCTTATGGCTACACCTTC. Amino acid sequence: CASSQELRSYGYTF.